This TCR beta chain was obtained from a study of T cells in tuberculosis. This CDR3 region has 16 residues. Germline V gives CDR1 LNHNV, CDR2 YYDKDF (reference sequence). Between the trimmed V and J ends, which lost 0 bases and 3 bases, there was a span of 12 bases. Sequencing used immunoSEQ multiplex PCR; TCRdb keeps in-frame clones, though not all of them. The repertoire holds tens of thousands of clones, roughly 95% seen once, with around 2% in the top ten. Comment on this clone: Antigen unknown.

Study-level findings and limits: Smaller distances to GMM-specific TCRs suggested their expansion in active tuberculosis.

This sequence joins TRBV15 and TRBJ2-1; tentative D call: TRBD1 (5 bases). The sequencing input was PBMCs. The receptor's source is a donor aged 5-35 years with latent tuberculosis or without tuberculosis infection. The CDR3 region has the DNA TGTGCCACCAGCAGAGATGGGGCAGGGTACTACAATGAGCAGTTCTTC. It is translated as CATSRDGAGYYNEQFF.